This is a list of T cell receptor beta chains from one sample in a study of T cell repertoires in cytomegalovirus infection. TCRdb called the reads again in MiXCR, with one record for every CDR3 protein. The sample contains 900,000 to 950,000 distinct CDR3 sequences, around 32% of which appear only once. No antigen is known for these receptors. This specimen was cultured CD8+ T cells from PBMCs, taken from culture after CMV antigen stimulation. All receptors derive from a human donor in good health (CMV status not recorded). Some clones in this sample may be carry-over from other donors' samples. Each CDR3 is given with its conserved first and last residue. The D gene is left open where the match is weak. Only some rows state a clone size, as once, few, many or a class for expanded clones.

TGCGCCAGCAGCCAAGATCCGGGACTAGCGGGACAAGAGACCCAGTACTTC | CASSQDPGLAGQETQYF | TRBD2 | TRBJ2-5 | few | TRBV4-3
TGTGCCAGCAGTTTATGGGGACAGGCGACAGAGACCCAGTACTTC | CASSLWGQATETQYF | TRBD1 | TRBJ2-5 | few | TRBV28
TGTGCCAGCAGCCCCTTCGGGGGCTCCCAAGAGACCCAGTACTTC | CASSPFGGSQETQYF | - | TRBJ2-5 | many | TRBV12-3/TRBV12-4
TGTGCCAGCAGTGTCGATGCGAGCACAGATACGCAGTATTTT | CASSVDASTDTQYF | - | TRBJ2-3 | - | TRBV2
TGTGCCAGCAGTTCCAGGGGGGTTTCCTACGAGCAGTACTTC | CASSSRGVSYEQYF | - | TRBJ2-7 | few | TRBV27
TGTGCCAGCAGCTCTCCAAATAGTGGAGATACGCAGTATTTT | CASSSPNSGDTQYF | - | TRBJ2-3 | many | TRBV7-3
TGTGCCAGTAGTCATCCGGACCCGAGGAATGAGCAGTTCTTC | CASSHPDPRNEQFF | - | TRBJ2-1 | - | TRBV19
TGTGCCAGCAGTCCGGGAAATGGGAATGAGCAGTTCTTC | CASSPGNGNEQFF | - | TRBJ2-1 | - | TRBV12-3/TRBV12-4
TGTGCCAGCAGTTTATACAGGGGGCTGGGGGAGCAGTACTTC | CASSLYRGLGEQYF | TRBD1 | TRBJ2-7 | - | TRBV27
TGTGCCAGCAGTAGAAGAGAGAACACAGATACGCAGTATTTT | CASSRRENTDTQYF | - | TRBJ2-3 | - | TRBV6-6
TGCGCCAGCAGCCAAGAGGCAGGGATTATGAACACTGAAGCTTTCTTT | CASSQEAGIMNTEAFF | - | TRBJ1-1 | few | TRBV4-1
TGTACCAGCAACAATCCGGGGACAGGGTTGTATAATTCACCCCTCCACTTT | CTSNNPGTGLYNSPLHF | TRBD1 | TRBJ1-6 | - | TRBV7-6
TGTGCCAGCAGCACTAGCGGGGGGAGCTCCTACAATGAGCAGTTCTTC | CASSTSGGSSYNEQFF | TRBD2 | TRBJ2-1 | many | TRBV7-2
TGTGCCAGCAGTTACCCAAAAACCGGGACAGGGGGCTTTCCTGCTACTTACAATGAGCAGTTCTTC | CASSYPKTGTGGFPATYNEQFF | TRBD1 | TRBJ2-1 | few | TRBV6-5
TGTGCCAGCAGCCTTGCATTTGAGCAGTTCTTC | CASSLAFEQFF | - | TRBJ2-1 | - | TRBV7-9
TGTGCCAGCAGCGCCAACGGGGTGTTGCGGGGGAGAAACACAGATACGCAGTATTTT | CASSANGVLRGRNTDTQYF | TRBD2 | TRBJ2-3 | many | TRBV7-8
TGTGCCAGCAGGGAAGGGACTTTGAACACTGAAGCTTTCTTT | CASREGTLNTEAFF | - | TRBJ1-1 | few | TRBV6-1
TGTGCCAGCAGTGACGGCGGACTTACCTACGAGCAGTACTTC | CASSDGGLTYEQYF | - | TRBJ2-7 | few | TRBV2
TGTGCCAGCAGTACGATAGCGGGGGGCTACAATGAGCAGTTCTTC | CASSTIAGGYNEQFF | TRBD2 | TRBJ2-1 | few | TRBV27
TGTGCCAGCAGCAGTCAGGGAAAACACACTGAAGCTTTCTTT | CASSSQGKHTEAFF | - | TRBJ1-1 | - | TRBV5-4
TGTGCCAGCAGCTTAAGGCTGAGACAGGGGTTGGAAGAAAAACTGTTTTTT | CASSLRLRQGLEEKLFF | TRBD1 | TRBJ1-4 | - | TRBV7-9
TGTGCCGGCAGTGACTCAAGCGGAAATACGCAGTATTTT | CAGSDSSGNTQYF | - | TRBJ2-3 | - | TRBV12-3/TRBV12-4
TGTGCCAGCAGTCCCTATCACACCGGGGAGCTGTTTTTT | CASSPYHTGELFF | - | TRBJ2-2 | few | TRBV27
TGTGCCAGTTGGGGGGAGACTAGCGGGGGGGCCTTACTGGGGCAGTATTTT | CASWGETSGGALLGQYF | TRBD2 | TRBJ2-3 | - | TRBV28
TGTGCCAGCAGCTCCCCGCAAAGGGGGAGAGGGGAAAAACTGTTTTTT | CASSSPQRGRGEKLFF | - | TRBJ1-4 | many | TRBV7-8
TGTGCCAGCAGTTACAGCCATACGCAGTATTTT | CASSYSHTQYF | - | TRBJ2-3 | - | TRBV6-2/TRBV6-3
TGTGCCAGCACCTTTTGGTCTACAGGGGGCCTGAGCACAGATACGCAGTATTTT | CASTFWSTGGLSTDTQYF | TRBD1 | TRBJ2-3 | many | TRBV7-2
TGCGCCAGCAGCCAAGAGGTCCCAACGGCGTCCTACGAGCAGTACTTC | CASSQEVPTASYEQYF | - | TRBJ2-7 | few | TRBV4-1
TGTGCCAGCAGTCAATTCGACAGGCCGAGCTCCTACAATGAGCAGTTCTTC | CASSQFDRPSSYNEQFF | - | TRBJ2-1 | few | TRBV6-2/TRBV6-3
TGTGCCAGCAGCTTTCGGGATATTCAGTTCTTC | CASSFRDIQFF | - | TRBJ2-1 | - | TRBV7-9
TGTGCCAGCAGTGAAGAGCTCCAAGAGACCCAGTACTTC | CASSEELQETQYF | - | TRBJ2-5 | - | TRBV2
TGTGCCAGCAGTTTGGGTTCGGCAGCTCAAGAGACCCAGTACTTC | CASSLGSAAQETQYF | - | TRBJ2-5 | - | TRBV12-3/TRBV12-4
TGCGCCAGCAGCCAAGAGGCGAACCCAAGGGGGAATGAAAAACTGTTTTTT | CASSQEANPRGNEKLFF | - | TRBJ1-4 | - | TRBV4-3